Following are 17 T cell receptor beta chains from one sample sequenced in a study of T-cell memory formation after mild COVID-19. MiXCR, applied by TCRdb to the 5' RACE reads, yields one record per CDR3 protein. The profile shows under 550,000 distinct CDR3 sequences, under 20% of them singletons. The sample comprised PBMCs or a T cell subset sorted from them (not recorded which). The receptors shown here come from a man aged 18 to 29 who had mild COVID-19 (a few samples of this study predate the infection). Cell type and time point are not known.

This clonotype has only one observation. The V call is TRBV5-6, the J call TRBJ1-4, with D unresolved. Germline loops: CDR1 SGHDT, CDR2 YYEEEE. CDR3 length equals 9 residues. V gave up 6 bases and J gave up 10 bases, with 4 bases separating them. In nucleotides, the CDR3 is TGTGCCAGCATAGTAAAACTGTTTTTT. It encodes CASIVKLFF.

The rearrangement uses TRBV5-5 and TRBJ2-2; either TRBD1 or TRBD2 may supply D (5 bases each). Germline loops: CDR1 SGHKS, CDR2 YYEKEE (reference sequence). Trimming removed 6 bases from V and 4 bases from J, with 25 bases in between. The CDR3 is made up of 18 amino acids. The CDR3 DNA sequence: TGTGCCAGCACCACCAATGTCCCAGGGATGAGGGTCACCGGGGAGCTGTTTTTT. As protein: CASTTNVPGMRVTGELFF.

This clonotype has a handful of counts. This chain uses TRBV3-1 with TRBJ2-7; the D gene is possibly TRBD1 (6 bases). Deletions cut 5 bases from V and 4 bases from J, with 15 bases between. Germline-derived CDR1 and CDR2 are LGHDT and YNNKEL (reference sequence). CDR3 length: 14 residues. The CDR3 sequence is CASSRPNTGYEQYF. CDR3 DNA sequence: TGTGCCAGCAGCAGACCGAATACAGGGTACGAGCAGTACTTC.

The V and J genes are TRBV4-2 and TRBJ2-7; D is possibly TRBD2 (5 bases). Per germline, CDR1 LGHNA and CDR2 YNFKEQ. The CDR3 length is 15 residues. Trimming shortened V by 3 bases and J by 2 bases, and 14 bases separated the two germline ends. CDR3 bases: TGTGCCAGCAGCCACCAGGAGCGGCCTACCTACGAGCAGTACTTC. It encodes CASSHQERPTYEQYF.

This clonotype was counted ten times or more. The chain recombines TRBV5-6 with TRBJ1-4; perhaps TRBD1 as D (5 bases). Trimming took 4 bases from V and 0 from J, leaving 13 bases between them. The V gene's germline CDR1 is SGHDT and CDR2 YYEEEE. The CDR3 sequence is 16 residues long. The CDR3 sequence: CASSAYRLSTNEKLFF. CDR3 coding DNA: TGTGCCAGCAGCGCTTACAGGCTTTCAACTAATGAAAAACTGTTTTTT.

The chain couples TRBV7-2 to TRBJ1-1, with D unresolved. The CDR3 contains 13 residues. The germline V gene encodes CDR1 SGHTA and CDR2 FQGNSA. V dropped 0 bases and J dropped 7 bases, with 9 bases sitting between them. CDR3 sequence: CASSLAVQFEAFF. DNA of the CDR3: TGTGCCAGCAGCTTAGCCGTTCAGTTTGAAGCTTTCTTT.

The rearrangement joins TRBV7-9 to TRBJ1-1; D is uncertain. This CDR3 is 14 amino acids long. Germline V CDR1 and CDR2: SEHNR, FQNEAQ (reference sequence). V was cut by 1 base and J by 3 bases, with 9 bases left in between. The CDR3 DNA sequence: TGTGCCAGCAGCTTAGGTTTAACAGACACTGAAGCTTTCTTT. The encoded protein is CASSLGLTDTEAFF. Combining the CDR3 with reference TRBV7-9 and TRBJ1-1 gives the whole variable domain DTGVSQNPRHKITKRGQNVTFRCDPISEHNRLYWYRQTLGQGPEFLTYFQNEAQLEKSRLLSDRFSAERPKGSFSTLEIQRTEQGDSAMYLCASSLGLTDTEAFFGQGTRLTVV.

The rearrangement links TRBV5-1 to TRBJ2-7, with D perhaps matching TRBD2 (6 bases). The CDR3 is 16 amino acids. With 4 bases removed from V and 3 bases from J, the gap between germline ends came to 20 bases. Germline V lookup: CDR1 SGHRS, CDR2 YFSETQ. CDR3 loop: CASSPAGVSGLYEQYF. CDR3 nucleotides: TGCGCCAGCAGCCCAGCGGGCGTAAGCGGTCTCTACGAGCAGTACTTC.

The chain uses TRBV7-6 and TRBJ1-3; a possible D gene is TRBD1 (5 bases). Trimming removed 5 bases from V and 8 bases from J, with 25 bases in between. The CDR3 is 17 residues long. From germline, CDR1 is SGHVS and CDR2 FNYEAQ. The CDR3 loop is CASSPGLVLRAGDTIYF. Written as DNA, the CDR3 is TGTGCCAGCAGCCCGGGGCTTGTGCTGCGGGCCGGGGACACCATATATTTT.

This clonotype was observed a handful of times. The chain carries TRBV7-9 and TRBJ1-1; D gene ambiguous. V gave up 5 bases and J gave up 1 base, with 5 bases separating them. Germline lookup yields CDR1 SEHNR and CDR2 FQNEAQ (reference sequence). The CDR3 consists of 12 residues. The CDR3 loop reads CASSAANTEAFF. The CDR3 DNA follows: TGTGCCAGCAGCGCAGCGAACACTGAAGCTTTCTTT.

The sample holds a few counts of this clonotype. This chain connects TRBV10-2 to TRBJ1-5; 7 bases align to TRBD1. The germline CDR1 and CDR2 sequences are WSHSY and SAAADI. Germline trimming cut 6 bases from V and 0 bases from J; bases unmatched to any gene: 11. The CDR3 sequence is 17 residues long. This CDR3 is CASSEGTEIYSNQPQHF. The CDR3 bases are TGCGCCAGCAGCGAAGGGACAGAAATATATAGCAATCAGCCCCAGCATTTT.

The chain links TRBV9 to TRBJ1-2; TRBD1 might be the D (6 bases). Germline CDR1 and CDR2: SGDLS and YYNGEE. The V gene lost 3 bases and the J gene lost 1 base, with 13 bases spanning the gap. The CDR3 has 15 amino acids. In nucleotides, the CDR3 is TGTGCCAGCAGCGCGGACAGCTCTGTTAACTATGGCTACACCTTC. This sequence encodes CASSADSSVNYGYTF.

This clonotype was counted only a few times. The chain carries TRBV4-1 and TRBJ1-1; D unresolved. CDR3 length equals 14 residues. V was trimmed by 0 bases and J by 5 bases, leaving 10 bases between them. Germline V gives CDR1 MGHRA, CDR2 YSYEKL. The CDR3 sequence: CASSQDVFGTEAFF. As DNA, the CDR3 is TGCGCCAGCAGCCAAGATGTATTTGGGACTGAAGCTTTCTTT.

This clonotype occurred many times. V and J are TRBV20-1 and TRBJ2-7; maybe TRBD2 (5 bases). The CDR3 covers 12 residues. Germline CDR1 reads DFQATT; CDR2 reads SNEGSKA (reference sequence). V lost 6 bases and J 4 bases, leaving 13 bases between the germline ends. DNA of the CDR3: TGCAGTGCCGAGGGTTCCGGGTACGAGCAGTACGTC. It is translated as CSAEGSGYEQYV.

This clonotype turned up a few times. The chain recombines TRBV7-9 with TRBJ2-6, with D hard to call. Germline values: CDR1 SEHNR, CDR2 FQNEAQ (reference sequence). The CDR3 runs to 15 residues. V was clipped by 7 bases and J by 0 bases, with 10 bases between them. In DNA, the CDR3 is TGTGCCAGCATGGAGCTCCTCTCTGGGGCCAACGTCCTGACTTTC. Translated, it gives CASMELLSGANVLTF.

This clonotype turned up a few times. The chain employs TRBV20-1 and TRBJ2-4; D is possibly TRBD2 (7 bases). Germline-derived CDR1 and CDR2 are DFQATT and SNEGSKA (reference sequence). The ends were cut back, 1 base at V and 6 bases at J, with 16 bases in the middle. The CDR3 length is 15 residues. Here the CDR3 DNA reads TGCAGTGCTAGAGTTCACGGGGGGCAGAGAAACATTCAGTACTTC. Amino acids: CSARVHGGQRNIQYF.

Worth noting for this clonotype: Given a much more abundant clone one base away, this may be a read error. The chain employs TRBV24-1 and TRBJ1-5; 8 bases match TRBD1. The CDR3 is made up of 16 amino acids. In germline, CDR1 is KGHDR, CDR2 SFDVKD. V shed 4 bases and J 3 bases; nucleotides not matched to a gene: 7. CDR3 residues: CATSDTRQGINQPQHF. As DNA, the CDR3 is TGTGCCACCAGTGACACTAGACAGGGGATCAATCAGCCCCAGCATTTT.